Listed below are T cell receptor beta chains from one sample, sequenced in a study of blood T cells in healthy people across ages. TCRdb used MiXCR to reprocess the 5' RACE reads, holding one entry per CDR3 protein. The table includes hundreds of thousands of distinct CDR3 sequences, under 65% detected once. The sequenced material came from blood. These receptor sequences come from a woman older than 75 in good health. Each CDR3 is given with its conserved first and last residue. D genes are given only for firm matches. Expanded clones are given a class, and other clones once, few, many or no size at all.

TRBV18	TRBJ2-7	.	many	CASSPGLEELNEQYF	TGTGCCAGCTCCCCCGGGTTGGAGGAGCTAAACGAGCAGTACTTC
TRBV2	TRBJ2-1	.	many	CASKTNSYNEQFF	TGTGCCAGCAAGACTAACTCCTACAATGAGCAGTTCTTC
TRBV6-5	TRBJ1-1	TRBD1	many	CASRLTGGNTEAFF	TGTGCCAGCAGATTGACAGGGGGTAACACTGAAGCTTTCTTT
TRBV29-1	TRBJ2-3	.	.	CSVVGPGGDTQYF	TGCAGCGTTGTTGGCCCTGGAGGGGATACGCAGTATTTT
TRBV20-1	TRBJ1-2	.	.	CSASTVFRGASDYGYTF	TGCAGTGCTAGCACGGTATTCCGGGGGGCAAGCGACTATGGCTACACCTTC
TRBV15	TRBJ2-6	.	.	CATSRVPRTDRQFSGANVLTF	TGTGCCACCAGCAGAGTCCCGCGAACGGACAGACAGTTCTCTGGGGCCAACGTCCTGACTTTC
TRBV20-1	TRBJ1-2	.	many	CRTGGGQGYTF	TGCAGGACCGGTGGTGGTCAGGGGTACACCTTC
TRBV6-5	TRBJ1-2	TRBD1	.	CASSTTGGQGYTF	TGTGCCAGCAGTACGACAGGGGGTCAGGGCTACACCTTC
TRBV7-3	TRBJ2-1	.	many	CASSLMKDNNEQFF	TGTGCCAGCAGCTTAATGAAGGATAACAATGAGCAGTTCTTC
TRBV9	TRBJ1-3	.	few	CASSVDSSGNTIYF	TGTGCCAGCAGCGTAGACAGCTCTGGAAACACCATATATTTT
TRBV20-1	TRBJ2-1	.	.	CSAPRGASERNEQFF	TGCAGTGCCCCAAGGGGGGCTAGCGAAAGGAATGAGCAGTTCTTC
TRBV3-1	TRBJ2-7	.	few	CASSRTIEQYF	TGTGCCAGCAGTCGGACTATCGAGCAGTACTTC
TRBV7-6	TRBJ2-3	.	few	CASSFLTGRTDTQYF	TGTGCCAGCAGCTTCTTAACAGGGCGCACAGATACGCAGTATTTT
TRBV27	TRBJ1-5	.	.	CASRQGGTSNQPQHF	TGTGCCAGCAGGCAAGGAGGGACAAGCAATCAGCCCCAGCATTTT
TRBV24-1	TRBJ2-1	.	few	CATAGRGIEQFF	TGTGCCACCGCTGGACGGGGAATTGAGCAGTTCTTC
TRBV6-5	TRBJ1-1	.	many	CASRRNRVNTEAFF	TGTGCCAGCAGACGTAACAGGGTGAACACTGAAGCTTTCTTT
TRBV7-3	TRBJ1-2	.	many	CASSPGHGYGYTF	TGTGCCAGCAGCCCAGGGCACGGCTATGGCTACACCTTC
TRBV9	TRBJ2-1	TRBD2	many	CASSVATGLAGYNEQFF	TGTGCCAGCAGCGTAGCTACGGGACTAGCGGGGTACAATGAGCAGTTCTTC
TRBV10-3	TRBJ2-5	.	.	CAISADTLETQYF	TGTGCCATCAGTGCCGACACCCTGGAGACCCAGTACTTC
TRBV18	TRBJ1-1	.	.	CASSPQRDLGLEAFF	TGTGCCAGCTCACCACAACGGGACCTCGGTCTTGAAGCTTTCTTT
TRBV2	TRBJ2-3	TRBD1	.	CASLRDRSTDTQYF	TGTGCCAGCCTCCGGGACAGGAGCACAGATACGCAGTATTTT
TRBV10-3	TRBJ2-1	TRBD2	.	CATSSGSDYNEQFF	TGTGCCACCAGCAGCGGGAGCGACTACAATGAGCAGTTCTTC
TRBV6-1	TRBJ2-1	TRBD1	.	CASSGTGQRFNEQFF	TGTGCCAGCAGTGGGACAGGGCAAAGGTTCAATGAGCAGTTCTTC
TRBV29-1	TRBJ2-7	.	many	CSASVGAYEQYF	TGCAGCGCGTCTGTAGGAGCCTACGAGCAGTACTTC
TRBV29-1	TRBJ2-7	TRBD2	.	CSVKLAGGQYEQYF	TGCAGCGTCAAACTAGCGGGGGGGCAGTACGAGCAGTACTTC
TRBV9	TRBJ2-1	.	.	CASSVGTLPNEQFF	TGTGCCAGCAGCGTAGGCACTTTGCCCAATGAGCAGTTCTTC
TRBV28	TRBJ1-6	TRBD1	few	CATKDRVGSPLHF	TGTGCCACCAAAGACAGGGTCGGTTCACCCCTCCACTTT
TRBV7-2	TRBJ2-1	TRBD1	.	CASSLGRQGHNEQFF	TGTGCCAGCAGCTTAGGGCGACAGGGACACAATGAGCAGTTCTTC
TRBV4-1	TRBJ2-1	TRBD2	.	CASSQERRGGAYNEQFF	TGCGCCAGCAGCCAAGAACGTCGCGGGGGAGCCTACAATGAGCAGTTCTTC
TRBV7-2	TRBJ1-6	.	.	CVSSRNPQGRNSPLHF	TGTGTCAGCAGCCGGAATCCTCAGGGGCGCAATTCACCCCTCCACTTT
TRBV6-1	TRBJ2-3	TRBD2	.	CASSEAGGIPADTQYF	TGTGCCAGCAGTGAAGCGGGAGGGATCCCCGCAGATACGCAGTATTTT
TRBV7-9	TRBJ2-5	.	.	CASSLVDRLGTQYF	TGTGCCAGCAGCTTAGTCGACCGCCTTGGGACCCAGTACTTC
TRBV10-1	TRBJ2-5	.	few	CASMIIGPDSYNEQYF	TGCGCCAGCATGATTATAGGGCCCGACTCCTACAATGAGCAGTACTTC
TRBV20-1	TRBJ2-3	TRBD2	.	CSARDLGAGGDGDTQYF	TGCAGTGCTAGAGATCTTGGCGCGGGAGGGGACGGGGATACGCAGTATTTT
TRBV20-1	TRBJ2-6	.	.	CSAREFGGGGANVLTF	TGCAGTGCTAGAGAGTTCGGGGGAGGCGGGGCCAACGTCCTGACTTTC
TRBV4-2	TRBJ2-1	.	many	CASSQDRTAYNEQFF	TGTGCCAGCAGCCAAGATAGGACGGCATACAATGAGCAGTTCTTC
TRBV30	TRBJ1-5	.	.	CAWSSNGQPQHF	TGTGCCTGGAGTTCCAACGGGCAGCCCCAGCATTTT
TRBV18	TRBJ2-1	TRBD2	.	CASSPQGGEYNEQFF	TGTGCCAGCTCCCCGCAGGGAGGGGAATACAATGAGCAGTTCTTC
TRBV7-2	TRBJ2-7	TRBD1	few	CASSSTRDSYEQYF	TGTGCCAGCAGCTCGACCCGGGACAGCTACGAGCAGTACTTC
TRBV5-1	TRBJ2-2	.	.	CASRETGNTGELFF	TGCGCCAGCCGCGAGACAGGGAACACCGGGGAGCTGTTTTTT
TRBV9	TRBJ1-6	.	.	CASSNRPNSPLHF	TGTGCCAGCAGCAACAGGCCGAATTCACCCCTCCACTTT
TRBV7-9	TRBJ2-1	TRBD1	.	CASSPTVGQGMFF	TGTGCCAGCAGCCCCACGGTAGGACAGGGAATGTTCTTC
TRBV29-1	TRBJ2-3	.	.	CSIIGGADTQYF	TGCAGCATTATTGGGGGAGCAGATACGCAGTATTTT
TRBV24-1	TRBJ2-2	TRBD1	.	CATSDFGTAKAGELFF	TGTGCCACCAGTGATTTCGGGACAGCCAAGGCCGGGGAGCTGTTTTTT
TRBV20-1	TRBJ2-3	TRBD2	.	CSAPTSSGRSLDTQYF	TGCAGTGCTCCGACCTCTAGCGGGAGGTCTTTGGATACGCAGTATTTT
TRBV25-1	TRBJ2-1	.	few	CASSELQADEQFF	TGTGCCAGCAGTGAATTACAGGCCGATGAGCAGTTCTTC
TRBV6-2/TRBV6-3	TRBJ2-4	TRBD2	.	CASSYGLAGLAKNIQYF	TGTGCCAGCAGTTATGGGCTAGCGGGGCTAGCCAAAAACATTCAGTACTTC
TRBV12-3/TRBV12-4	TRBJ1-5	.	.	CASGAAGLHQPQHF	TGTGCCAGCGGTGCTGCAGGGCTACATCAGCCCCAGCATTTT
TRBV29-1	TRBJ1-5	TRBD1	many	CSVGQGANQPQHF	TGCAGCGTGGGACAGGGGGCCAATCAGCCCCAGCATTTT
TRBV7-2	TRBJ2-1	TRBD2	.	CASSFSGGDNEQFF	TGTGCCAGCAGCTTCTCCGGGGGGGACAATGAGCAGTTCTTC
TRBV28	TRBJ2-7	.	.	CASSPYRRSSSYNEQYF	TGTGCCAGCAGTCCCTATCGACGGAGTAGCTCCTACAATGAGCAGTACTTC
TRBV4-2	TRBJ2-1	TRBD2	once	CASSQDGGLAGPHNEQFF	TGTGCCAGCAGCCAAGATGGCGGACTAGCGGGACCCCACAATGAGCAGTTCTTC
TRBV27	TRBJ2-3	TRBD2	many	CASSPKSGGTDTQYF	TGTGCCAGCAGTCCCAAAAGCGGGGGGACAGATACGCAGTATTTT
TRBV12-3/TRBV12-4	TRBJ2-5	.	many	CASSLNQAAETQYF	TGTGCCAGCAGTTTAAATCAGGCAGCCGAGACCCAGTACTTC
TRBV6-2/TRBV6-3	TRBJ2-1	TRBD1	few	CASSYPPSGTVRGNEQFF	TGTGCCAGCAGTTACCCACCTTCCGGGACAGTGAGGGGCAATGAGCAGTTCTTC
TRBV27	TRBJ2-3	TRBD1	many	CASSFRDRGGTDTQYF	TGTGCCAGCAGTTTCCGGGACAGGGGAGGGACAGATACGCAGTATTTT
TRBV20-1	TRBJ2-3	.	many	CSVLGLPAKQDTQYF	TGCAGTGTACTGGGACTGCCCGCCAAGCAAGATACGCAGTATTTT
TRBV29-1	TRBJ2-3	TRBD1	many	CSVGQGSDTQYF	TGCAGCGTGGGACAGGGGTCAGATACGCAGTATTTT
TRBV28	TRBJ2-7	.	.	CASTGTQPPYEQYF	TGTGCCAGTACAGGGACACAACCTCCCTACGAGCAGTACTTC